These 30 T cell receptor beta chains share one sample of origin, sequenced in a study of identifying expanded T cells in peripheral blood. Assay used: immunoSEQ multiplex PCR; TCRdb lists only in-frame clones, some missing. The data contain 95,000 to 100,000 clones, around nine tenths of them singletons. Specimen: blood. These receptors all stem from a person aged 18-69 years in good health.

This clone has a single count. The V gene is TRBV28, the J gene TRBJ2-7, with 7 bases fitting TRBD1. Trimming removed 3 bases from V and 5 bases from J; junction bases left unmatched: 4. The CDR3 contains 13 residues. Germline loops: CDR1 MDHEN, CDR2 SYDVKM. The CDR3 is CASSLTGSDEQYF. In DNA form, the CDR3 reads TGTGCCAGCAGTTTGACAGGGTCGGACGAGCAGTACTTC.

The gene calls are TRBV5-4 and TRBJ2-5; 14 bases are a match to TRBD2. The CDR3 is 17 residues long. V was pared by 2 bases and J by 5 bases, with 8 bases of the junction left unmatched. Germline V gene data show CDR1 as SGHNT and CDR2 as YYREEE (reference sequence). The CDR3 here is CASSLRPGLAGVETQYF. As DNA, the CDR3 is TGTGCCAGCAGCTTAAGACCGGGACTAGCGGGGGTGGAGACCCAGTACTTC.

The rearrangement uses TRBV5-1 and TRBJ1-2; D possibly corresponds to TRBD1 (6 bases). V was clipped by 3 bases and J by 2 bases, with 14 bases between them. The CDR3 spans 15 residues. Germline V lookup: CDR1 SGHRS, CDR2 YFSETQ. The CDR3 nucleotides read TGCGCCAGCAGCTCAGGGGCGTTGGGGAACTATGGCTACACCTTC. Translated, it gives CASSSGALGNYGYTF.

This sequence joins TRBV29-1 and TRBJ2-7; 9 bases map to TRBD1. The junction had 7 bases not matched to a gene; V was cut back by 3 bases and J by 4 bases. This CDR3 has 14 amino acids. Germline-derived CDR1 and CDR2 are SQVTM and ANQGSEA. This chain's CDR3 is CSVETTGGTYEQYF. DNA of the CDR3: TGCAGCGTTGAGACGACAGGGGGTACGTACGAGCAGTACTTC.

This clone was seen once. The rearrangement links TRBV29-1 to TRBJ1-2; the D gene is possibly TRBD1 (6 bases). V was clipped by 4 bases and J by 3 bases, with 9 bases between them. The CDR3 is 12 residues long. Germline V gene data show CDR1 as SQVTM and CDR2 as ANQGSEA. This CDR3 reads CSVAGGHYGYTF. CDR3 in DNA: TGCAGCGTTGCCGGGGGCCACTATGGCTACACCTTC.

This chain connects TRBV7-3 to TRBJ1-2, with 7 bases identical to TRBD1. Trimming removed 1 base from V and 4 bases from J; junction bases left unmatched: 3. Germline V gene data show CDR1 as SGHTA and CDR2 as FQGTGA. This CDR3 contains 14 residues. The CDR3 here is CASSLRQGSYGYTF. CDR3 DNA: TGTGCCAGCAGCTTAAGACAGGGTTCCTATGGCTACACCTTC.

The J gene is TRBJ2-5, the V gene TRBV11-3; D perhaps matches TRBD1 (5 bases). Germline loops: CDR1 SGHNT, CDR2 YENEEA. V lost 5 bases, J lost 1 base, and 8 bases lay in between. The CDR3 has 13 residues. Here the CDR3 DNA reads TGTGCCAGCAGCCGACAGACCCAAGAGACCCAGTACTTC. Amino acid sequence: CASSRQTQETQYF.

This clone was recorded a few times. The V gene is TRBV30, the J gene TRBJ1-5; unclear D gene. The germline gives CDR1 GTSNPN, CDR2 SVGIG (reference sequence). With 3 bases removed from V and 3 bases from J, the gap between germline ends came to 9 bases. The CDR3 is 13 residues long. CDR3 sequence: CAWSGSPNQPQHF. The DNA for the CDR3 is TGTGCCTGGAGCGGCAGTCCCAATCAGCCCCAGCATTTT.

This chain uses TRBV4-1 with TRBJ1-4; D unresolved. The V gene lost 6 bases and the J gene lost 7 bases, with 9 bases spanning the gap. Germline assignment: CDR1 MGHRA and CDR2 YSYEKL. The CDR3 sequence is 12 residues long. CDR3 protein: CASSNEGEKLFF. The CDR3 region has the DNA TGCGCCAGCAGTAACGAAGGTGAAAAACTGTTTTTT.

This clone was recorded only once. The chain employs TRBV7-9 and TRBJ1-3; no definite D call. Trimming left V 5 bases short and J 0 bases short, with 5 bases between. CDR1 and CDR2 (germline): SEHNR, FQNEAQ (reference sequence). The CDR3 runs to 13 residues. Written as DNA, the CDR3 is TGTGCCAGCAGCGGTTCCTCTGGAAACACCATATATTTT. Its translation: CASSGSSGNTIYF.

The chain employs TRBV7-9 and TRBJ2-5; D is perhaps TRBD2 (5 bases). CDR1 is SEHNR, CDR2 FQNEAQ, per germline (reference sequence). V dropped 7 bases and J dropped 6 bases, with 21 bases sitting between them. CDR3 length: 15 amino acids. This CDR3 is CASTSPGSGGQTQYF. DNA for the CDR3: TGTGCCAGCACATCCCCGGGGTCGGGTGGACAGACCCAGTACTTC.

The chain couples TRBV19 to TRBJ2-7; 10 nucleotides match TRBD1. The V segment lost 6 bases and the J segment 4 bases; nucleotides outside the gene matches: 6. This CDR3 is built from 14 residues. Germline V gene lookup returns CDR1 LNHDA and CDR2 SQIVND (reference sequence). The CDR3 spells CASSVTGGWYEQYF. The CDR3 bases are TGTGCCAGTAGCGTGACAGGGGGCTGGTACGAGCAGTACTTC. Full variable domain (remainder filled in from reference TRBV19 and TRBJ2-7): DGGITQSPKYLFRKEGQNVTLSCEQNLNHDAMYWYRQDPGQGLRLIYYSQIVNDFQKGDIAEGYSVSREKKESFPLTVTSAQKNPTAFYLCASSVTGGWYEQYFGPGTRLTVT.

J is TRBJ2-3 and V is TRBV4-2; TRBD1 matches at 8 bases. The junction had 3 bases not matched to a gene; V was cut back by 4 bases and J by 3 bases. From germline, CDR1 is LGHNA and CDR2 YNFKEQ. The CDR3 loop spans 14 amino acids. The CDR3 nucleotides are TGTGCCAGCAGCCGCCAGGGGGCAACAGATACGCAGTATTTT. It translates to CASSRQGATDTQYF.

The V call is TRBV4-1, the J call TRBJ2-7, with 8 positions matching TRBD1. The CDR3 totals 13 residues. Germline-derived CDR1 and CDR2 are MGHRA and YSYEKL. The trim removed 5 bases at V and 7 bases at J, leaving 7 bases unmatched. The CDR3 region is CASSIQGAEEQYF. The CDR3 nucleotides read TGCGCCAGCAGCATCCAGGGGGCGGAAGAGCAGTACTTC.

This chain uses TRBV6-5 with TRBJ2-1, with D perhaps TRBD2 (6 bases). Germline lookup yields CDR1 MNHEY and CDR2 SVGAGI. The CDR3 spans 14 residues. Trimming pared 0 bases from V and 4 bases from J, leaving 7 bases between. The chain's CDR3 is CASSYSSGYNEQFF. As DNA, the CDR3 is TGTGCCAGCAGTTACTCTAGCGGATACAATGAGCAGTTCTTC.

The chain has TRBV28 and TRBJ2-1, with 7 bases matching TRBD1. The CDR3 sequence is 12 residues long. The germline gives CDR1 MDHEN, CDR2 SYDVKM. V was clipped by 5 bases and J by 7 bases; unmatched bases: 2. The CDR3 bases are TGTGCCAGCAGTGACAGGGTGAATGAGCAGTTCTTC. Its translation: CASSDRVNEQFF.

The chain carries TRBV19 and TRBJ1-3; possibly TRBD1 for D (5 bases). Per the germline V gene, CDR1 is LNHDA and CDR2 is SQIVND (reference sequence). The CDR3 runs 17 residues. Between the trimmed V and J ends, which lost 10 bases and 0 bases, there was a span of 22 bases. The CDR3 coding sequence is TGTGCCACCTCTAGGGCCAGGGACCTAGTCTCTGGAAACACCATATATTTT. It is translated as CATSRARDLVSGNTIYF.

The genes are TRBV18 and TRBJ1-1; D is unclear. Germline loops: CDR1 KGHSH, CDR2 LQKENI. V lost 0 bases and J lost 7, with 18 bases in between. The CDR3 totals 16 residues. CDR3 amino acids: CASSPPNALTEIEAFF. In nucleotides, the CDR3 is TGTGCCAGCTCACCACCGAATGCTTTGACCGAAATTGAAGCTTTCTTT.

The genes are TRBV11-2 and TRBJ2-5; no definite D call. CDR3 length equals 11 residues. The germline gives CDR1 SGHAT, CDR2 FQNNGV. Between the trimmed V and J ends, which lost 3 bases and 5 bases, there was a span of 4 bases. CDR3: CASSFGETQYF. The CDR3 DNA is TGTGCCAGCAGCTTCGGGGAGACCCAGTACTTC. Together with reference TRBV11-2 and TRBJ2-5, the CDR3 gives the full variable domain: EAGVAQSPRYKIIEKRQSVAFWCNPISGHATLYWYQQILGQGPKLLIQFQNNGVVDDSQLPKDRFSAERLKGVDSTLKIQPAKLEDSAVYLCASSFGETQYFGPGTRLLVL.

In regard to this clone: One end of the junction fails to match germline, which may point to a read error. This chain links TRBV6-1 with TRBJ2-7; 14 nucleotides agree with TRBD2. CDR1 is MNHNS and CDR2 is SASEGT in the germline V gene. The CDR3 loop spans 15 amino acids. The CDR3 protein is CAGSRLAGGQDEQYF. The CDR3 nucleotides are TGTGCCGGCAGCCGACTAGCGGGGGGGCAGGACGAGCAGTACTTC.

The rearrangement uses TRBV28 and TRBJ2-4; 7 nucleotides match TRBD1. Germline CDR1 MDHEN, CDR2 SYDVKM. The CDR3 extends over 13 amino acids. J was trimmed by 9 bases and V by 8 bases; bases with no gene match: 10. The CDR3 nucleotides are TGTGCCAGCGGGAGACAGGGAGATGGCATTCAGTACTTC. This translates into CASGRQGDGIQYF.

The chain joins TRBV27 to TRBJ1-2, with unresolved D. The V end lost 5 bases, the J end lost 4 bases, and 20 bases lay between the germline ends. The CDR3 runs to 16 residues. Germline V gene lookup returns CDR1 MNHEY and CDR2 SMNVEV (reference sequence). This chain's CDR3 is CASSPARPAFSYGYTF. The CDR3 DNA is TGTGCCAGCAGTCCCGCCCGGCCAGCATTCTCCTATGGCTACACCTTC.

The CDR3 nucleotides read TGTGCCAGCACCCCCCGCCGGGGAAGGAGCTACGAGCAGTACTTC. As protein: CASTPRRGRSYEQYF. The chain recombines TRBV6-5 with TRBJ2-7; D possibly corresponds to TRBD2 (5 bases). Per the germline V gene, CDR1 is MNHEY and CDR2 is SVGAGI. V gave up 7 bases and J gave up 3 bases, with 19 bases separating them. The CDR3 is made up of 15 amino acids.

The chain uses TRBV30 and TRBJ1-6; D is unresolved. CDR1 is GTSNPN, CDR2 SVGIG, per germline (reference sequence). This CDR3 has 14 amino acids. Trimming left V 1 base short and J 13 bases short, with 17 bases between. The DNA of the CDR3 is TGTGCCTGGAGTGAGGCCGGTAGAGTGGCGCCCCTCCACTTT. This sequence encodes CAWSEAGRVAPLHF. Together with reference TRBV30 and TRBJ1-6, the CDR3 gives the full variable domain: SQTIHQWPATLVQPVGSPLSLECTVEGTSNPNLYWYRQAAGRGLQLLFYSVGIGQISSEVPQNLSASRPQDRQFILSSKKLLLSDSGFYLCAWSEAGRVAPLHFGNGTRLTVT.

The rearrangement uses TRBV7-7 and TRBJ2-3, with D tentatively TRBD1 or TRBD2 (5 bases each). Trimming took off 4 bases at V and 8 bases at J, with 16 bases between the two ends. The CDR3 spans 14 residues. Germline V CDR1 and CDR2: SSHAT, FNYEAQ (reference sequence). Here the CDR3 reads CASSSRDGLGTQYF. In DNA, the CDR3 is TGTGCCAGCAGCTCACGGGACGGTCTAGGTACGCAGTATTTT.

The J gene is TRBJ2-7, the V gene TRBV15; D might be TRBD2 (7 bases). Germline V lookup: CDR1 LNHNV, CDR2 YYDKDF (reference sequence). The CDR3 consists of 14 residues. Between the trimmed V and J ends, which lost 5 bases and 2 bases, there was a span of 13 bases. The CDR3 DNA reads TGTGCCACCAGCGAGGGGGGGGGCCCCTACGAGCAGTACTTC. It yields the protein CATSEGGGPYEQYF.

V is TRBV4-1 and J is TRBJ1-5; D perhaps matches TRBD1 (6 bases). CDR1 and CDR2 from the germline V gene are MGHRA and YSYEKL. The germline V and J ends were trimmed by 4 bases and 5 bases, with 15 bases remaining between them. The CDR3 totals 15 residues. The CDR3 loop reads CASSLGQGSHQPQHF. The CDR3 nucleotides read TGCGCCAGCAGCCTCGGTCAGGGGTCGCATCAGCCCCAGCATTTT.

About this clone: This clone may be a read error of a much larger clone one base away. The genes are TRBV4-1 and TRBJ1-4; TRBD1 matches 8 bases. Unmatched junction bases numbered 8, after V lost 4 bases and J lost 4 bases. The CDR3 length is 16 residues. The germline gives CDR1 MGHRA, CDR2 YSYEKL. CDR3 DNA: TGCGCCAGCAGCCCGGAACAGGGGGTCGGTAATGAAAAACTGTTTTTT. This encodes CASSPEQGVGNEKLFF.

V and J are TRBV4-2 and TRBJ1-2; 7 bases line up with TRBD1. Germline CDR1 LGHNA, CDR2 YNFKEQ. The junction had 17 bases not matched to a gene; V was cut back by 2 bases and J by 5 bases. This CDR3 is built from 18 residues. The CDR3: CASSQRRSIGTDAYGYTF. For the CDR3, the DNA is TGTGCCAGCAGCCAACGTCGAAGTATTGGGACAGACGCTTATGGCTACACCTTC.

This chain joins TRBV2 and TRBJ1-5; TRBD1 is a possible D gene (6 bases). Trimming removed 1 base at V and 10 bases at J, with 17 bases between. CDR3 size: 15 residues. Per the germline V gene, CDR1 is SNHLY and CDR2 is FYNNEI. Here the CDR3 reads CASSEGRGGERPQHF. The CDR3 coding sequence is TGTGCCAGCAGTGAAGGCAGGGGAGGGGAGCGTCCCCAGCATTTT.